This T cell receptor (beta chain) was captured in a study of OX40 agonist ivuxolimab in advanced cancers. Whole-study context: Eligibility admitted prior anti-PD-1, anti-PD-L1 or anti-CTLA-4 therapy; around 38% had some. Two cutaneous melanoma patients and one hepatocellular carcinoma patient, three in all, had partial responses. The study, taken as a whole, reports: Determination of antigen specificity was not performed for the expanded peripheral T cells. Fewer expanded clones were found on average in CD4+ than in CD8+ T cells.

In the case of this clone: No antigen is known for it. Germline is not matched at one junction end, which may reflect a read error.

Clones were read by immunoSEQ multiplex PCR, and TCRdb kept only the in-frame ones, dropping some. The sample includes some 74,000 clones, roughly 87% of them seen just once. CDR3 length equals 15 residues. CDR1 is MGHDK and CDR2 is SYGVNS in the germline V gene. This sample comprised CD4+ or CD8+ T cells sorted from blood, obtained in a trial of the OX40 agonist ivuxolimab. The sequence was obtained from an adult with an advanced solid tumor such as melanoma, head and neck, liver or kidney cancer. V usage is TRBV25-1 and J usage is TRBJ1-1; D unresolved. As DNA, the CDR3 is TGTGCCAGCAGTGAAAGGGAGTACGGGAACACTGGAGCTTTCTTT. Its translation: CASSEREYGNTGAFF.